The next 20 T cell receptor beta chains were all read from a single sample in a study of T cell responses to AZD1222 COVID-19 vaccine. Produced via immunoSEQ multiplex PCR; TCRdb's table is partial and in-frame only. The data contain around 99,000 clones, about 90% of them singletons. The sample in question was peripheral blood, obtained on day 0 of AZD1222 vaccination. The receptors derive from an adult in good health.

The chain joins TRBV6-5 to TRBJ1-6; D unclear. The CDR3 consists of 12 residues. The germline CDR1 and CDR2 sequences are MNHEY and SVGAGI. Trimming pared 5 bases from V and 6 bases from J, leaving 5 bases between. The CDR3 sequence: CASSQTNSPLHF. The CDR3 bases are TGTGCCAGCAGTCAGACTAATTCACCCCTCCACTTT.

V gene TRBV29-1 combines with J gene TRBJ2-5; D not certain. Trimming left V 0 bases short and J 10 bases short, with 15 bases between. There are 13 residues in the CDR3. Germline CDR1 is SQVTM and CDR2 is ANQGSEA. CDR3 protein: CSVEDRNRLIQYF. Written as DNA, the CDR3 is TGCAGCGTTGAAGATCGAAACCGCCTGATCCAGTACTTC.

The rearrangement links TRBV6-1 to TRBJ1-5; 8 bases align to TRBD1. Germline CDR1 MNHNS, CDR2 SASEGT. J lost 4 bases, V lost 3 bases, and 5 bases had no gene match. The CDR3 length is 15 residues. CDR3: CASSDRTGPNQPQHF. As DNA, the CDR3 is TGTGCCAGCAGTGATCGGACAGGGCCAAATCAGCCCCAGCATTTT.

The genes are TRBV7-9 and TRBJ1-5, with unresolved D. V was clipped by 2 bases and J by 7 bases, with 9 bases between them. The CDR3 sequence is 13 residues long. The germline gives CDR1 SEHNR, CDR2 FQNEAQ (reference sequence). CDR3 in amino acids: CASSLWGGQPQHF. The CDR3 DNA sequence: TGTGCCAGCAGCTTATGGGGAGGACAGCCCCAGCATTTT.

The sample holds one count of this clone. V usage is TRBV5-1 and J usage is TRBJ2-1; 7 nucleotides agree with TRBD1. Germline V gene sequence: CDR1 SGHRS, CDR2 YFSETQ. V lost 2 bases to trimming and J lost 7 bases; unmatched junction nucleotides: 9. The CDR3 sequence is 15 residues long. CDR3 amino acids: CASSFSGQSLNEQFF. For the CDR3, the DNA is TGCGCCAGCAGCTTTTCGGGACAGAGCCTAAATGAGCAGTTCTTC.

This sequence joins TRBV4-1 and TRBJ2-1, with TRBD1 matching 8 bases. CDR1 is MGHRA, CDR2 YSYEKL, per germline. The CDR3 has 14 residues. Trimming took 3 bases from V and 8 from J; bases not matched to a gene: 6. The CDR3 protein is CASSQNRGDDEQFF. The CDR3 nucleotides are TGCGCCAGCAGCCAGAACAGGGGGGACGATGAGCAGTTCTTC.

V is TRBV7-9 and J is TRBJ2-3; D is perhaps TRBD2 (6 bases). The CDR3 totals 17 residues. Trimming removed 4 bases from V and 0 bases from J, with 17 bases in between. Germline CDR1 reads SEHNR; CDR2 reads FQNEAQ (reference sequence). CDR3 in amino acids: CASSYLAGGISTDTQYF. In nucleotides, the CDR3 is TGTGCCAGCAGCTACCTGGCCGGGGGAATTAGCACAGATACGCAGTATTTT.

This chain joins TRBV19 and TRBJ1-2; 9 bases align to TRBD1. The J segment lost 4 bases and the V segment lost 3 bases, leaving 12 bases of the junction unmatched. This CDR3 is 17 amino acids long. Germline CDR1 and CDR2: LNHDA and SQIVND (reference sequence). The DNA of the CDR3 is TGTGCCAGTAGTATGCTGGCCGGACAGGGGTCTTTCTATGGCTACACCTTC. Amino acid sequence: CASSMLAGQGSFYGYTF.

This chain joins TRBV29-1 and TRBJ2-1; tentative D call: TRBD2 (5 bases). The CDR3 is 14 residues long. Trimming shortened V by 4 bases and J by 7 bases, and 17 bases separated the two germline ends. CDR1 and CDR2 (germline): SQVTM, ANQGSEA. CDR3 bases: TGCAGCGTTGTTATCCAGGAGGCGTATAATGAGCAGTTCTTC. Translation gives CSVVIQEAYNEQFF.

The genes are TRBV4-3 and TRBJ2-1; 11 positions agree with TRBD1. Trimming removed 3 bases from V and 9 bases from J; junction bases left unmatched: 10. The CDR3 is 16 residues long. The germline V gene encodes CDR1 LGHNA and CDR2 YSLEER. The CDR3 DNA follows: TGCGCCAGCAGCCAGGCGTCCCGGGACAGGGGGGGTGAGCAGTTCTTC. This gives the protein CASSQASRDRGGEQFF.

The genes are TRBV1 and TRBJ2-7; the D call of TRBD2 is as the table states it, not checked on the DNA. TRBV1 is noted as a pseudogene. This CDR3 contains 15 residues. The CDR3 protein is CTSSQEGKSGDEQYF. As DNA, the CDR3 is TGCACCAGCAGCCAAGAGGGGAAATCGGGGGACGAGCAGTACTTC.

The chain joins TRBV18 to TRBJ1-1; maybe TRBD1 (5 bases). CDR1 and CDR2 (germline): KGHSH, LQKENI. Between the trimmed V and J ends, which lost 1 base and 5 bases, there was a span of 14 bases. There are 15 residues in the CDR3. The CDR3 is CASSPRVAGRTEAFF. DNA of the CDR3: TGTGCCAGCTCACCACGGGTTGCAGGGAGGACTGAAGCTTTCTTT.

The chain uses TRBV27 and TRBJ2-7; either TRBD1 or TRBD2 may fit D (5 bases each). Germline V CDR1 and CDR2: MNHEY, SMNVEV (reference sequence). This CDR3 is 13 amino acids long. Trimming pared 10 bases from V and 6 bases from J, leaving 19 bases between. Written as DNA, the CDR3 is TGTGCCACCTCGATGGGCCTTGGGGGCGAGCAGTACTTC. Translated: CATSMGLGGEQYF.

The chain combines TRBV5-1 with TRBJ2-7; D gene ambiguous. Trimming shortened V by 0 bases and J by 6 bases, and 10 bases separated the two germline ends. This CDR3 spans 13 amino acids. The germline CDR1 and CDR2 sequences are SGHRS and YFSETQ. DNA of the CDR3: TGCGCCAGCAGCTTGGATAGGGTGGGCGAGCAGTACTTC. Its translation: CASSLDRVGEQYF.

This clone was counted once. The chain recombines TRBV30 with TRBJ2-3, with D hard to call. The germline V gene encodes CDR1 GTSNPN and CDR2 SVGIG (reference sequence). The CDR3 totals 11 residues. Trimming removed 5 bases at V and 5 bases at J, with 8 bases between. CDR3 region: CAWGVGDTQYF. The DNA for the CDR3 is TGTGCCTGGGGGGTCGGAGATACGCAGTATTTT.

This chain links TRBV10-2 with TRBJ2-5; D not certain. The CDR3 consists of 14 residues. Trimming removed 6 bases from V and 7 bases from J, with 18 bases in between. Germline V gene data show CDR1 as WSHSY and CDR2 as SAAADI. The CDR3 sequence: CASRVSRVVRTQYF. DNA of the CDR3: TGCGCCAGCAGAGTCTCCCGGGTGGTGAGGACCCAGTACTTC.

V gene TRBV10-3 combines with J gene TRBJ1-1, with D hard to call. The CDR3 has 11 residues. The germline CDR1 and CDR2 sequences are ENHRY and SYGVKD. The V end was cut by 6 bases, the J end by 1 base, with 3 bases between. Written as DNA, the CDR3 is TGTGCCATCAGGGAGAACACTGAAGCTTTCTTT. The encoded protein is CAIRENTEAFF.

This clone was found once. The chain carries TRBV27 and TRBJ1-1; possibly TRBD1 for D (6 bases). Germline lookup yields CDR1 MNHEY and CDR2 SMNVEV (reference sequence). Trimming stripped 0 bases from V and 0 bases from J, with 17 bases between. CDR3 length: 18 residues. The CDR3 reads CASSLSGSRGGLNTEAFF. CDR3 coding DNA: TGTGCCAGCAGTTTATCGGGAAGCAGGGGAGGCTTGAACACTGAAGCTTTCTTT.

The rearrangement links TRBV5-1 to TRBJ1-2, with 11 bases identical to TRBD1. Trimming at V came to 2 bases and at J to 4 bases, leaving 4 bases not matched to a gene. Per germline, CDR1 SGHRS and CDR2 YFSETQ. The CDR3 loop spans 15 amino acids. The CDR3 protein is CASSLPGQGVYGYTF. As DNA, the CDR3 is TGCGCCAGCAGCTTACCGGGACAGGGGGTCTATGGCTACACCTTC.

This chain uses TRBV5-4 with TRBJ2-1; 11 nucleotides agree with TRBD2. Per germline, CDR1 SGHNT and CDR2 YYREEE (reference sequence). This CDR3 comprises 15 residues. V lost 2 bases to trimming and J lost 4 bases; unmatched junction nucleotides: 2. The CDR3 spells CASSLLAGAYNEQFF. The CDR3 region has the DNA TGTGCCAGCAGCTTACTAGCGGGGGCATACAATGAGCAGTTCTTC.